The rows below give T cell receptor beta chains drawn from one sample of a study of shared clonotypes between healthy human individuals. The assay was immunoSEQ multiplex PCR, and TCRdb's table has in-frame clones only and misses some. The table includes around 440,000 clones, roughly 80% detected once. Sequencing was carried out using PBMCs. These receptors came from a woman aged 40 to 55 in good health. Some clones in this sample may be carry-over from other donors' samples. The CDR3 runs from the conserved cysteine through the conserved F or W. Fields, in order: J gene, V gene, CDR3 length, CDR3 protein.

TRBJ2-2,TRBV11-2,15,CASSSGLAGTGELFF
TRBJ2-7,TRBV18,14,CASSNEMVGYEQYF
TRBJ1-1,TRBV21-1,14,CASRQGDRKGWAFF
TRBJ2-7,TRBV4-1,15,CASSQLEGLFYEQYF
TRBJ2-5,TRBV5-4,18,CASSFLGGWGIEKETQYF
NA,TRBV19,13,CASSHGLAYEQYF
TRBJ2-7,TRBV4-2,13,CASSLGRKSEQYF
TRBJ2-1,TRBV19,12,CATSKRTHEQFF
TRBJ2-7,TRBV12-1,15,CASSFSRTYSYEQYF
TRBJ1-3,TRBV16,12,CASSRGGNTIYF
TRBJ1-2,TRBV5-6,12,CASSRSGDGYTF
TRBJ2-3,TRBV7-3,14,CASSLGLSTDTQYF
TRBJ1-1,TRBV28,13,CASSFGGITEAFF
TRBJ2-7,TRBV16,14,CASSQSGNSYEQYF
TRBJ1-6,TRBV25-1,13,CASSRGVDSPLHF
TRBJ2-3,TRBV5-1,14,CASSLGVPTDTQYF
TRBJ2-7,TRBV7-8,17,CASSFRLGRGSSYEQYF
TRBJ2-7,TRBV4-1,16,CASSRGPGLTFYEQYF
TRBJ1-5,TRBV18,16,CASSPGQSNSNQPQHF